The T cell receptor (beta chain) described here comes from a study of T-cell reconstitution after alpha-beta-depleted transplantation in children. During its preparation, the TCRbeta library received unique molecular identifiers. TCRdb re-called the PCR reads through MiXCR, storing one row per CDR3 protein. The sample has 300,000 to 400,000 distinct CDR3 sequences; approximately 12% are singletons. V shed 7 bases and J shed 6 bases, with 16 bases lying between them. Germline CDR1 is SQVTM and CDR2 is ANQGSEA. CDR3 size: 13 residues. This clonotype has ten or more counts. This TCR was sampled from a human donor who donated a stem cell graft to a child with Fanconi anemia. This specimen was PBMCs, taken from the stem cell graft. The gene calls are TRBV29-1 and TRBJ2-1; maybe TRBD2 (6 bases). CDR3 region: CSARGGDSNEQFF. The CDR3 bases are TGCAGCGCTCGAGGAGGGGACTCCAATGAGCAGTTCTTC.